The clone carrying this TCR beta chain came up many times. This sample is drawn from a study of blood T cells in healthy people across ages. A sample-barcoded 5' primer and a J-beta primer mix were used in a second PCR of roughly 7 to 11 cycles. One entry per CDR3 protein, called by TCRdb with MiXCR from the 5' RACE reads. This table has hundreds of thousands of distinct CDR3 sequences, over 25% appearing once. The CDR3 is 13 amino acids. V was pared by 3 bases and J by 5 bases, with 10 bases between. Separately, the same data were catalogued under a study of T cells of mothers and their children. According to that study: Reads recorded for TCR beta CDR3 numbered over 9 million per mother and roughly 3 million per child. For related and unrelated pairs alike, thymic selection shapes TCR recombination output similarly.

The sequencing input was blood. The sequence was obtained from a boy between 2 and 10 years old in good health. The gene calls are TRBV12-3 or TRBV12-4 and TRBJ1-1; a weak D match, TRBD1 (6 bases). CDR3 protein: CASSLGQGTEAFF. As DNA, the CDR3 is TGTGCCAGCAGTTTGGGGCAGGGGACTGAAGCTTTCTTT.